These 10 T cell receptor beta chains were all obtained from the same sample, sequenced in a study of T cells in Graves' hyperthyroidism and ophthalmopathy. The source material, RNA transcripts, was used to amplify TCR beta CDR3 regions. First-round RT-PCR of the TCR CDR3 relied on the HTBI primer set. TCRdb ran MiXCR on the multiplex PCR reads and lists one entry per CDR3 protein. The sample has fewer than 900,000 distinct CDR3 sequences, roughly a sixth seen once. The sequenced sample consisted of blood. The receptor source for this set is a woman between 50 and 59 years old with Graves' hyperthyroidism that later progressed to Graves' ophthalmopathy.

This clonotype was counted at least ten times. In nucleotides, the CDR3 is TGTGCCAGCAGCTTAGCCACCGGGACAGGGGGGAGTCAGCCCCAGCATTTT. It codes for CASSLATGTGGSQPQHF. The chain employs TRBV7-6 and TRBJ1-5; TRBD1 matches 11 bases. The CDR3 has 17 amino acids. Germline assignment: CDR1 SGHVS and CDR2 FNYEAQ. Trimming at V came to 0 bases and at J to 6 bases, leaving 7 bases not matched to a gene.

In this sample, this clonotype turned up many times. Written as DNA, the CDR3 is TGTGCCTGGAGTGTAGGTCAGCTGGTCGGTGAGCAGTACTTC. It encodes CAWSVGQLVGEQYF. The chain uses TRBV30 and TRBJ2-7, with no clear D. The CDR3 contains 14 residues. With 0 bases removed from V and 7 bases from J, the gap between germline ends came to 16 bases. Germline-derived CDR1 and CDR2 are GTSNPN and SVGIG (reference sequence).

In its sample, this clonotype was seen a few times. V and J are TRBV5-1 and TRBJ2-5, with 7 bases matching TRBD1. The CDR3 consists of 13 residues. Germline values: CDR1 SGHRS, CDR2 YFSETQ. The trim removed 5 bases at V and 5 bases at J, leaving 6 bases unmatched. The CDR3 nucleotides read TGCGCCAGCAGACTGACAGGGAAGGAGACCCAGTACTTC. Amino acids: CASRLTGKETQYF.

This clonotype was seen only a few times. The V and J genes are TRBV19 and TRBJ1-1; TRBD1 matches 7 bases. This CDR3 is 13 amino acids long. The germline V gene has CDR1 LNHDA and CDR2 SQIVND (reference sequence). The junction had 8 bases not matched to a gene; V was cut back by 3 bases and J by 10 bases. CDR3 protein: CASSIQPRQGAFF. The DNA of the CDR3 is TGTGCCAGTAGTATCCAACCGAGACAGGGAGCTTTCTTT. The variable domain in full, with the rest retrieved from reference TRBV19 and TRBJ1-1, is DGGITQSPKYLFRKEGQNVTLSCEQNLNHDAMYWYRQDPGQGLRLIYYSQIVNDFQKGDIAEGYSVSREKKESFPLTVTSAQKNPTAFYLCASSIQPRQGAFFGQGTRLTVV.

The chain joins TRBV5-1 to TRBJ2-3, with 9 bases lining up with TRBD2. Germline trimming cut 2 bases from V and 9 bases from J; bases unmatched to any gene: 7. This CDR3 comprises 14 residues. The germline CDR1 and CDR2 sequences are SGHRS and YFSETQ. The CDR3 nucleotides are TGCGCCAGCAGCTTCACCATTAGCGGGGGAACGCAGTATTTT. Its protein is CASSFTISGGTQYF.

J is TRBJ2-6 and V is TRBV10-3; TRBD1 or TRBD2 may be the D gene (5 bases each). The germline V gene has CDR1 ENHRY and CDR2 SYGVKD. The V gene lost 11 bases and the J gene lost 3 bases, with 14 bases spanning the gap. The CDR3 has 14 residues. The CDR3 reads CALRGEDGANVLTF. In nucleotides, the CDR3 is TGTGCCTTACGAGGGGAAGATGGGGCCAACGTCCTGACTTTC.

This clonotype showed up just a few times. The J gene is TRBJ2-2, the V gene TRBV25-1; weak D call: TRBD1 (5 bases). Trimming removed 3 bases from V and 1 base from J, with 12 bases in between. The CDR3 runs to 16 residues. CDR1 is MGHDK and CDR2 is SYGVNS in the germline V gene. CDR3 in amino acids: CASSDPRQGNTGELFF. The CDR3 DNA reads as TGTGCCAGCAGTGACCCTAGGCAGGGGAACACCGGGGAGCTGTTTTTT.

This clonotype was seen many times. The DNA for the CDR3 is TGCAGTGCTATGATACCGGGGCACACTGAAGCTTTCTTT. This translates into CSAMIPGHTEAFF. The rearrangement uses TRBV20-1 and TRBJ1-1; TRBD1 is a possible D gene (5 bases). The CDR3 sequence is 13 residues long. Germline lookup yields CDR1 DFQATT and CDR2 SNEGSKA (reference sequence). The V end lost 4 bases, the J end lost 3 bases, and 12 bases lay between the germline ends.

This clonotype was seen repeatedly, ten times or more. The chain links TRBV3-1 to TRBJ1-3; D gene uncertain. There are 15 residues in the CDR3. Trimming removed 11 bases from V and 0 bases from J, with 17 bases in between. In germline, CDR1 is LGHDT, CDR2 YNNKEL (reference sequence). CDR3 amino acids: CASEGPSRSGNTIYF. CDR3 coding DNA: TGTGCCTCAGAAGGGCCTTCACGCTCTGGAAACACCATATATTTT.

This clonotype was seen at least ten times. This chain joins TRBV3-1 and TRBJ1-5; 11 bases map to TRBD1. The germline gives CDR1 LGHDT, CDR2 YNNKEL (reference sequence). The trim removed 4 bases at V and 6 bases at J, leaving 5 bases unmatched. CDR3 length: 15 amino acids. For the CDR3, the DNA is TGTGCCAGCAGCCCTCGGACAGGGGGCGTTCAGCCCCAGCATTTT. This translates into CASSPRTGGVQPQHF.